This T cell receptor (beta chain) was sequenced during a study of CD8 T cells in ankylosing spondylitis. MiXCR, run by TCRdb on the 5' RACE reads, gives a single entry per CDR3 protein. The sample has fewer than 350,000 distinct CDR3 sequences; about 9.9% are singletons. The CDR3 has 12 amino acids. Germline lookup yields CDR1 SQVTM and CDR2 ANQGSEA. V shed 4 bases and J shed 2 bases, with 8 bases lying between them. The TCR sequence derives from a female donor with ankylosing spondylitis or in good health (not recorded which). The sample taken for sequencing was blood, either unsorted or a sorted T cell fraction (not recorded which). This chain joins TRBV29-1 and TRBJ2-5; D call uncertain. Written as DNA, the CDR3 is TGCAGCGTTGTACTGGTTCAAGAGACCCAGTACTTC. The encoded protein is CSVVLVQETQYF. Combining the CDR3 with reference TRBV29-1 and TRBJ2-5 gives the whole variable domain SAVISQKPSRDICQRGTSLTIQCQVDSQVTMMFWYRQQPGQSLTLIATANQGSEATYESGFVIDKFPISRPNLTFSTLTVSNMSPEDSSIYLCSVVLVQETQYFGPGTRLLVL.